This passage covers 30 T cell receptor beta chains from one sample sequenced in a study of blood T cell repertoires in COVID-19. This table comes from immunoSEQ multiplex PCR, and its TCRdb copy is limited to in-frame clones, with some not included. The table shows a few hundred thousand clones, with 70% to 90% occurring only once. The sample taken for sequencing was peripheral blood. The source of these receptors is a woman aged 50 to 60 with active or convalescent COVID-19.

The rearrangement links TRBV6-1 to TRBJ2-7; possible D gene TRBD2, 7 bases. The germline V gene has CDR1 MNHNS and CDR2 SASEGT. V gave up 3 bases and J gave up 7 bases, with 13 bases separating them. The CDR3 sequence is 13 residues long. As DNA, the CDR3 is TGTGCCAGCAGTGAGGCGGGGGCGGAAGAGCAGTACTTC. It is translated as CASSEAGAEEQYF.

In its sample, this clone was seen once. The chain uses TRBV9 and TRBJ1-4; TRBD1 might be the D (5 bases). The germline V and J ends were trimmed by 4 bases and 0 bases, with 13 bases remaining between them. CDR1 is SGDLS and CDR2 is YYNGEE in the germline V gene. The length of the CDR3 is 16 residues. The CDR3 protein is CASSPGVSTTNEKLFF. DNA of the CDR3: TGTGCCAGCAGCCCGGGGGTCTCGACAACTAATGAAAAACTGTTTTTT.

The chain recombines TRBV4-1 with TRBJ1-5, with D unclear. From germline, CDR1 is MGHRA and CDR2 YSYEKL. V was clipped by 3 bases and J by 4 bases, with 13 bases between them. CDR3 length: 15 residues. In DNA form, the CDR3 reads TGCGCCAGCAGCCAGATTATCACAGAGAATCAGCCCCAGCATTTT. Residues: CASSQIITENQPQHF.

This clone was found once. The genes are TRBV29-1 and TRBJ1-5, with 7 bases matching TRBD1. The germline V gene encodes CDR1 SQVTM and CDR2 ANQGSEA. CDR3 size: 13 residues. V dropped 7 bases and J dropped 0; count of bases not matched to a gene: 3. The CDR3 spells CSAGQNSNQPQHF. In DNA form, the CDR3 reads TGCAGCGCGGGACAGAATAGCAATCAGCCCCAGCATTTT.

V usage is TRBV19 and J usage is TRBJ1-4; no reliable D call. Trimming shortened V by 7 bases and J by 1 base, and 10 bases separated the two germline ends. The germline V gene encodes CDR1 LNHDA and CDR2 SQIVND (reference sequence). This CDR3 is 14 amino acids long. The CDR3 loop is CASTNRGTNEKLFF. CDR3 sequence (DNA): TGTGCCAGTACCAACCGGGGAACTAATGAAAAACTGTTTTTT.

The chain couples TRBV28 to TRBJ1-2; weak D call: TRBD1 (6 bases). Germline CDR1 MDHEN, CDR2 SYDVKM. The CDR3 consists of 15 residues. The germline V and J ends were trimmed by 7 bases and 5 bases, with 20 bases remaining between them. This CDR3 is CASTLGTGLGYGYTF. The CDR3 DNA sequence: TGTGCCAGCACCTTAGGCACAGGGTTGGGGTATGGCTACACCTTC.

The chain couples TRBV4-1 to TRBJ1-1, with 10 bases that match TRBD1. The CDR3 consists of 16 residues. CDR1 MGHRA and CDR2 YSYEKL come from the germline V gene. V dropped 1 base and J dropped 2; count of bases not matched to a gene: 4. This CDR3 is CASSQGTGGTNTEAFF. CDR3 coding DNA: TGCGCCAGCAGCCAAGGGACAGGGGGGACAAACACTGAAGCTTTCTTT.

CDR3 DNA sequence: TGTGCCAGCAGTGGGCCTAGCGGGCGTTTAGATACGCAGTATTTT. Residues: CASSGPSGRLDTQYF. The chain uses TRBV28 and TRBJ2-3; 8 positions match TRBD2. V lost 5 bases, J lost 5 bases, and 9 bases stayed unmatched. Germline assignment: CDR1 MDHEN and CDR2 SYDVKM. The CDR3 has 15 residues.

The chain employs TRBV4-2 and TRBJ2-2; 13 bases are a match to TRBD2. The CDR3 totals 21 residues. Germline V CDR1 and CDR2: LGHNA, YNFKEQ. V gave up 0 bases and J gave up 5 bases; unmatched junction bases: 15. The CDR3 nucleotides are TGTGCCAGCAGCCAAGATCCCGCAACTAGCGGGAGGGCCGATGGTACCGGGGAGCTGTTTTTT. This translates into CASSQDPATSGRADGTGELFF.

The gene calls are TRBV11-1 and TRBJ1-4; 9 nucleotides line up with TRBD1. The germline V gene encodes CDR1 SGHAT and CDR2 FQDESV (reference sequence). The trim removed 5 bases at V and 8 bases at J, leaving 9 bases unmatched. The CDR3 consists of 15 residues. CDR3 nucleotides: TGTGCCAGCAGCCAACCGGGACAGGGTAACGAAAAACTGTTTTTT. As protein: CASSQPGQGNEKLFF.

The chain joins TRBV13 to TRBJ1-2; D is perhaps TRBD1 (5 bases). CDR1 PRHDT and CDR2 FYEKMQ come from the germline V gene (reference sequence). Trimming took off 2 bases at V and 3 bases at J, with 7 bases between the two ends. CDR3 length: 13 residues. CDR3 DNA: TGTGCCAGCAGCTTACCGGGGGACTATGGCTACACCTTC. This encodes CASSLPGDYGYTF.

The CDR3 bases are TGTGCCAGCAGCCAAGGACTTGTTGTGTACGAGCAGTACTTC. It codes for CASSQGLVVYEQYF. The chain has TRBV3-1 (or the pseudogene TRBV3-2) and TRBJ2-7, with D unclear. The germline V gene has CDR1 LGHDT and CDR2 YNNKEL (reference sequence). The CDR3 consists of 14 residues. V dropped 1 base and J dropped 4 bases, with 11 bases sitting between them.

The chain's CDR3 is CSVHFPGQYQETQYF. The CDR3 DNA sequence: TGCAGCGTGCACTTCCCGGGACAGTACCAAGAGACCCAGTACTTC. This chain links TRBV29-1 with TRBJ2-5; 7 bases are a match to TRBD1. CDR1 and CDR2 from the germline V gene are SQVTM and ANQGSEA. V dropped 6 bases and J dropped 0; count of bases not matched to a gene: 10. This CDR3 comprises 15 residues.

CDR3 sequence (DNA): TGTGCCAGCAGGGTGCTTACTAACACTGAAGCTTTCTTT. Translated, it gives CASRVLTNTEAFF. The genes are TRBV12-3 or TRBV12-4 and TRBJ1-1; D is ambiguous. The CDR3 sequence is 13 residues long. V lost 6 bases, J lost 2 bases, and 10 bases lay in between.

The V call is TRBV6-1, the J call TRBJ2-1; 10 bases fit TRBD1. The junction had 14 bases not matched to a gene; V was cut back by 4 bases and J by 11 bases. Germline V gives CDR1 MNHNS, CDR2 SASEGT. The CDR3 loop spans 16 amino acids. CDR3 bases: TGTGCCAGCAGTGGATCCGGGACAGGGGAACCGGGCAAGCAGTTCTTC. This encodes CASSGSGTGEPGKQFF.

The rearrangement uses TRBV6-5 and TRBJ1-3; D is possibly TRBD1 (6 bases). Trimming took off 5 bases at V and 4 bases at J, with 12 bases between the two ends. The CDR3 runs to 14 residues. Germline CDR1 is MNHEY and CDR2 is SVGAGI. CDR3 residues: CASSLQGAGNTIYF. In nucleotides, the CDR3 is TGTGCCAGCAGTCTACAGGGCGCCGGAAACACCATATATTTT.

The chain combines TRBV27 with TRBJ1-1, with 7 bases identical to TRBD1. This CDR3 has 13 amino acids. The V gene's germline CDR1 is MNHEY and CDR2 SMNVEV (reference sequence). Trimming cost V 5 bases and J 3 bases; bases outside gene matches: 3. The CDR3 is CASSPTGDTEAFF. The CDR3 region has the DNA TGTGCCAGCAGTCCAACAGGGGACACTGAAGCTTTCTTT.

The chain joins TRBV27 to TRBJ1-2; TRBD1 matches at 7 bases. Germline CDR1 is MNHEY and CDR2 is SMNVEV (reference sequence). The CDR3 loop spans 15 amino acids. Trimming cost V 1 base and J 8 bases; bases outside gene matches: 10. The CDR3 spells CASSLYGTEHRGYTF. CDR3 in DNA: TGTGCCAGCAGTTTATACGGGACAGAGCACAGGGGCTACACCTTC.

The chain has TRBV6-6 and TRBJ1-1, with 11 bases identical to TRBD1. From germline, CDR1 is MNHNY and CDR2 SVGAGI (reference sequence). V lost 0 bases and J lost 7; bases outside the gene matches: 1. This CDR3 contains 14 residues. CDR3 DNA: TGTGCCAGCAGTTACTCGGGGACAGGGGGTGAAGCTTTCTTT. Translation gives CASSYSGTGGEAFF.

The rearrangement links TRBV19 to TRBJ1-1, with TRBD1 matching over 9 bases. V lost 10 bases, J lost 4 bases, and 10 bases stayed unmatched. CDR1 and CDR2 (germline): LNHDA, SQIVND (reference sequence). This CDR3 comprises 14 residues. The CDR3 bases are TGTGCCAATCGATCACAGGGGGCTTCCACTGAAGCTTTCTTT. This translates into CANRSQGASTEAFF.

This rearrangement joins TRBV28 to TRBJ1-5; a possible D gene is TRBD1 (5 bases). The CDR3 is 15 amino acids. V was pared by 2 bases and J by 6 bases, with 14 bases between. Germline lookup yields CDR1 MDHEN and CDR2 SYDVKM. CDR3 region: CASSLARPGLQPQHF. DNA of the CDR3: TGTGCCAGCAGTTTAGCTCGGCCAGGGCTTCAGCCCCAGCATTTT. The entire variable domain, with the rest obtained from reference TRBV28 and TRBJ1-5, is as follows: DVKVTQSSRYLVKRTGEKVFLECVQDMDHENMFWYRQDPGLGLRLIYFSYDVKMKEKGDIPEGYSVSREKKERFSLILESASTNQTSMYLCASSLARPGLQPQHFGDGTRLSIL.

V gene TRBV19 combines with J gene TRBJ1-1; TRBD1 might be the D (6 bases). The CDR3 runs to 14 residues. Germline CDR1 is LNHDA and CDR2 is SQIVND (reference sequence). Trimming pared 3 bases from V and 2 bases from J, leaving 10 bases between. The CDR3, as DNA: TGTGCCAGTAGTATGGGGGGGCTAAACACTGAAGCTTTCTTT. This codes for CASSMGGLNTEAFF.

The chain uses TRBV19 and TRBJ1-6; 8 bases align to TRBD1. Losses at the gene ends were 5 bases for V and 3 bases for J; bases not matched to a gene: 9. Germline assignment: CDR1 LNHDA and CDR2 SQIVND (reference sequence). The CDR3 runs to 17 residues. The CDR3 coding sequence is TGTGCCAGTAGTTCTACAGGGGGAATAATCTATAATTCACCCCTCCACTTT. Protein product: CASSSTGGIIYNSPLHF.

The chain employs TRBV28 and TRBJ2-7; 14 nucleotides align to TRBD2. The CDR3 is made up of 17 amino acids. V trimming: 5 bases; J trimming: 2 bases; junction bases outside the gene matches: 8. CDR1 MDHEN and CDR2 SYDVKM come from the germline V gene. CDR3 sequence reads: CASSHPGLAGATYEQYF. The CDR3 nucleotides read TGTGCCAGCAGTCACCCGGGACTAGCGGGGGCCACCTACGAGCAGTACTTC.

CDR3 amino acids: CASSSLGASGYNEQFF. Written as DNA, the CDR3 is TGTGCCAGCAGCTCGCTCGGGGCTAGCGGTTACAATGAGCAGTTCTTC. The chain joins TRBV11-3 to TRBJ2-1, with 7 bases aligning to TRBD2. Trimming took 4 bases from V and 4 from J; bases not matched to a gene: 10. The germline V gene has CDR1 SGHNT and CDR2 YENEEA. The CDR3 is 16 amino acids.

The chain is built from TRBV4-3 and TRBJ2-1; 13 bases align to TRBD2. In germline, CDR1 is LGHNA, CDR2 YSLEER. This CDR3 is built from 17 residues. V shed 4 bases and J 6 bases; nucleotides not matched to a gene: 9. CDR3 region: CASSLLAGTSGTNEQFF. In nucleotides, the CDR3 is TGCGCCAGCAGCCTACTAGCAGGGACTAGCGGGACCAATGAGCAGTTCTTC.

CDR3 protein: CASRPSGSRETQYF. CDR3 sequence (DNA): TGCGCCAGCAGACCCAGCGGGAGCAGGGAGACCCAGTACTTC. The chain has TRBV5-1 and TRBJ2-5, with 8 bases fitting TRBD2. In germline, CDR1 is SGHRS, CDR2 YFSETQ. This CDR3 spans 14 amino acids. Trimming took 5 bases from V and 5 from J; bases not matched to a gene: 8.

This sequence joins TRBV18 and TRBJ1-6, with D possibly matching TRBD1 (6 bases). V was pared by 4 bases and J by 5 bases, with 15 bases between. Germline V gene sequence: CDR1 KGHSH, CDR2 LQKENI. This CDR3 contains 16 residues. CDR3 coding DNA: TGTGCCAGCTCACAACTCACAGGGCTCAATAATTCACCCCTCCACTTT. Its translation: CASSQLTGLNNSPLHF.

The chain recombines TRBV5-1 with TRBJ2-7; the match to TRBD2 covers 7 bases. The germline V gene has CDR1 SGHRS and CDR2 YFSETQ. CDR3 length: 15 amino acids. J was trimmed by 7 bases and V by 4 bases; bases with no gene match: 14. CDR3 DNA sequence: TGCGCCAGCAGCCGCGGGGGACTGACCTCTACTGAGCAGTACTTC. As protein: CASSRGGLTSTEQYF.

The rearrangement uses TRBV28 and TRBJ2-7, with 11 nucleotides matching TRBD2. This CDR3 is 16 amino acids long. The V gene's germline CDR1 is MDHEN and CDR2 SYDVKM. V lost 5 bases and J lost 3; bases outside the gene matches: 9. This CDR3 is CASSPRGLAGGYEQYF. For the CDR3, the DNA is TGTGCCAGCAGTCCCCGTGGGCTAGCGGGAGGCTACGAGCAGTACTTC.